Below, one TCR beta chain is given with its context. This clone occurred a few times. This receptor's antigen is unknown. The junction differs from germline at one of its ends, possibly a read error. The sample comes from a study of T cell changes during pregnancy in multiple sclerosis (dated by TCRdb to between 2018 and 2021). About the investigation overall: The study looked at changes in the T cell repertoire across pregnancy in women with multiple sclerosis.

The method behind the library was the immunoSEQ multiplex PCR assay. TCRdb's version of the immuneACCESS table is confined to in-frame rearrangements and falls short of the full clone set. An unresolved V gene accounts for under half of the shortfall where checked; the remainder is of unknown origin. A total of 80,000 to 100,000 clones appear in this sample, around nine tenths of them only once. Around 0.76% of the sample rests with the top ten. Including cysteine and phenylalanine, the CDR3 has 15 amino acids. The sequence is cut down to CDR3 DNA, 45 bases in frame from base 1. In the germline V gene (reference sequence), CDR1 corresponds to SGHNT and CDR2 to YYREEE.

Recombination joined TRBV5-4 with TRBJ2-7, and 9 bases in between align with TRBD1. This sample comprised peripheral blood, obtained in the second trimester of pregnancy. The receptor comes from a female donor in good health, enrolled as a control in a pregnancy study. The DNA sequence is TGTGCCAGCAGCTTGGCGGGACAGGGACTGCGTTCGGCCAACTTC. The resulting protein is CASSLAGQGLRSANF.